This T cell receptor (beta chain) was recorded in a study of response to subunit inactivated influenza vaccine listed by TCRdb under 2018. Regarding the complete study: The study used deep quantitative T cell receptor repertoire profiling to track responses to a trivalent subunit inactivated influenza vaccine.

This clonotype was seen at least ten times. The clone's antigen remains unknown. There are no base qualities to consult, and no much larger clone falls within one base. The CDR3, cysteine through phenylalanine, is 17 amino acids long. The read is trimmed to its CDR3 DNA, 51 bases read in frame from base 1. According to the germline V gene, CDR1 reads SGDLS and CDR2 reads YYNGEE. The junction carries 22 bases between V and J, which are trimmed by 2 bases and 5 bases respectively. Receptor amplification or capture employed RT-PCR. Sequencer: Illumina HiSeq 2500. TCRdb passed the public sequencing reads through fastp at Q25 and MiXCR, retaining productive beta sequences. Duplicate CDR3 protein sequences are folded into a single record with the most common DNA and genes. The sample yields hundreds of thousands of distinct CDR3 sequences; about 25% were counted once. Over 1.5% of the sample lies in the top ten.

What the study reported, not specific to this receptor: The authors proposed that each seasonal influenza vaccination may bring in only a limited number of new T cells.

The V and J genes are TRBV9 and TRBJ2-5; D gene: possibly TRBD2, on 7 matching bases. This TCR was sampled from a man over 45 who received an inactivated influenza vaccine. Donor details come from another sample of the same person, matched by shared clones. The input for sequencing was CD4+ T cells sorted from PBMCs, taken more than 4 days after vaccination. The nucleotides are TGTGCCAGCAGCGTCTGGGCGGGGGCCCAGTTGGGGGAGACCCAGTACTTC. Its translation is CASSVWAGAQLGETQYF.